This entry features one T cell receptor beta chain sequence. Alongside a J-beta primer mix, a sample-barcoded 5' primer served in a second PCR lasting roughly 7 to 12 cycles. In TCRdb, the 5' RACE reads were re-called with MiXCR into one record per CDR3 protein. Counted here are 380,000 or so distinct CDR3 sequences, 50% to 60% occurring once; the ten biggest clones make up 51%. The data derive from a study of blood T cells in healthy people across ages. The CDR3 is 15 residues long. Losses at the gene ends were 6 bases for V and 2 bases for J; bases not matched to a gene: 7. The sample consisted of blood. The chain uses TRBV12-3 or TRBV12-4 and TRBJ2-7; TRBD2 agrees at 10 bases. The sequence derives from a man aged 60-69 years in good health. The CDR3 bases are TGTGCCAGCAGCCAGGGAGCGGGGGGGACCTACGAGCAGTACTTC. Its translation: CASSQGAGGTYEQYF.